This TCR beta chain was identified in a study of blood T cell repertoires in COVID-19. Overall study: The samples span acute and convalescent COVID-19 from the United States, Italy and Spain.

The authors' processing: Estimation of nucleated cell counts was performed using reference gene primer amplification. Sequencing was performed with immunoSEQ multiplex PCR; in TCRdb, only in-frame clones are kept and a portion is missing. From that table come the V and J calls and clone size; the DNA was used to work out D and trimming. Of about 58,000 clones listed, around 87% are singletons. With 6 bases clipped from V and 3 bases from J, the junction kept 3 bases outside the gene matches. The CDR3 totals 12 residues. CDR1 and CDR2 from the germline V gene are GTSNPN and SVGIG (reference sequence).

Sequencing was carried out using peripheral blood. The sequence was collected from a human donor with active COVID-19. The donor label of this sample is uncertain. This chain links TRBV30 with TRBJ1-2; 8 positions match TRBD1. The CDR3 DNA sequence: TGTGCCTGTGGACAGGGATACTATGGCTACACCTTC. It encodes CACGQGYYGYTF. The entire variable domain, with the rest obtained from reference TRBV30 and TRBJ1-2, is as follows: SQTIHQWPATLVQPVGSPLSLECTVEGTSNPNLYWYRQAAGRGLQLLFYSVGIGQISSEVPQNLSASRPQDRQFILSSKKLLLSDSGFYLCACGQGYYGYTFGSGTRLTVV.